The 19 T cell receptor beta chains presented below share a single source sample, sequenced in a study of T cell responses to AZD1222 COVID-19 vaccine. The table came from immunoSEQ multiplex PCR; TCRdb's copy has only in-frame clones and leaves some out. The table records 100,000 to 150,000 clones, 88% of them present only once. The sample consisted of peripheral blood, taken on day 0 of AZD1222 vaccination. These TCRs come from an adult in good health.

The CDR3 reads CASSPLGGSRSYGYTF. The CDR3 DNA reads TGTGCCAGCAGCCCCCTAGGCGGTTCCAGGAGCTATGGCTACACCTTC. The V and J genes are TRBV14 and TRBJ1-2; D gene uncertain. V dropped 4 bases and J dropped 4 bases, with 19 bases sitting between them. Germline assignment: CDR1 SGHDN and CDR2 FVKESK. CDR3 length: 16 residues.

The J gene is TRBJ2-2, the V gene TRBV24-1; the match to TRBD1 covers 7 bases. This CDR3 has 14 amino acids. With 7 bases clipped from V and 8 bases from J, the junction kept 9 bases outside the gene matches. Germline CDR1 and CDR2: KGHDR and SFDVKD. As DNA, the CDR3 is TGTGCCACCAGATCGAGACAGGGTCCGGGGGAGCTGTTTTTT. Amino acid sequence: CATRSRQGPGELFF.

The CDR3 nucleotides read TGTGCCAGCAGCCAAGTGACGGAGGGAGGCTACACCTTC. Amino acids: CASSQVTEGGYTF. The V and J genes are TRBV3-1 (or the pseudogene TRBV3-2) and TRBJ1-2; no clear D. The CDR3 extends over 13 amino acids. Trimming took 1 base from V and 8 from J, leaving 11 bases between them. The V gene's germline CDR1 is LGHDT and CDR2 YNNKEL (reference sequence).

V and J are TRBV18 and TRBJ1-2; D not resolved. Germline V lookup: CDR1 KGHSH, CDR2 LQKENI. V was trimmed by 3 bases and J by 6 bases, leaving 23 bases between them. CDR3 length: 17 amino acids. CDR3 loop: CASSPAGGGGLADGYTF. The CDR3 DNA is TGTGCCAGCTCACCCGCCGGCGGAGGAGGTCTCGCGGATGGCTACACCTTC.

This clone was observed once. The J gene is TRBJ1-2, the V gene TRBV7-9; TRBD1 matches at 7 bases. The junction had 7 bases not matched to a gene; V was cut back by 0 bases and J by 6 bases. Germline lookup yields CDR1 SEHNR and CDR2 FQNEAQ (reference sequence). This CDR3 is 15 amino acids long. Here the CDR3 reads CASSLAMTGLNGYTF. The CDR3, as DNA: TGTGCCAGCAGCTTAGCCATGACAGGGCTGAATGGCTACACCTTC.

The V call is TRBV6-5, the J call TRBJ1-1; no clear D gene. Germline V CDR1 and CDR2: MNHEY, SVGAGI. The CDR3 contains 12 residues. V was shortened by 8 bases and J by 4 bases, with 11 bases between the two germline ends. The CDR3 DNA is TGTGCCAGCGCTGGGGTGGGCACTGAAGCTTTCTTT. Residues: CASAGVGTEAFF.

The chain is built from TRBV5-1 and TRBJ1-6; 7 nucleotides line up with TRBD1. Germline V lookup: CDR1 SGHRS, CDR2 YFSETQ. V gave up 7 bases and J gave up 10 bases; unmatched junction bases: 17. The length of the CDR3 is 16 residues. CDR3: CASRETLDRLGSPLHF. As DNA, the CDR3 is TGCGCCAGCCGTGAGACCCTGGACAGGTTAGGCTCACCCCTCCACTTT.

The genes are TRBV24-1 and TRBJ2-3, with D uncertain. Germline lookup yields CDR1 KGHDR and CDR2 SFDVKD. The length of the CDR3 is 15 residues. Trimming stripped 3 bases from V and 3 bases from J, with 12 bases between. This CDR3 reads CATSDSQAGTDTQYF. The CDR3 nucleotides are TGTGCCACCAGTGATAGTCAGGCCGGGACAGATACGCAGTATTTT.

The V and J genes are TRBV4-3 and TRBJ1-2; a weak D match, TRBD1 (5 bases). CDR3 length equals 14 residues. Germline V gives CDR1 LGHNA, CDR2 YSLEER. Trimming removed 0 bases from V and 5 bases from J, with 10 bases in between. CDR3 sequence (DNA): TGCGCCAGCAGCCAAGATACAGGACCATATGGCTACACCTTC. Protein: CASSQDTGPYGYTF.

V usage is TRBV19 and J usage is TRBJ1-3, with 7 bases fitting TRBD1. CDR1 is LNHDA and CDR2 is SQIVND in the germline V gene (reference sequence). The V segment lost 4 bases and the J segment 3 bases; nucleotides outside the gene matches: 9. CDR3 size: 16 residues. This CDR3 reads CASSTPGQLNGNTIYF. The CDR3 bases are TGTGCCAGTAGTACCCCGGGACAGCTGAATGGAAACACCATATATTTT.

This chain uses TRBV6-2 or TRBV6-3 with TRBJ2-6; D unresolved. Germline V lookup: CDR1 MNHEY, CDR2 SVGEGT. This CDR3 is built from 14 residues. Trimming removed 4 bases from V and 0 bases from J, with 4 bases in between. The CDR3 spells CASSLSSGANVLTF. The CDR3 coding sequence is TGTGCCAGCAGTTTGTCCTCTGGGGCCAACGTCCTGACTTTC.

V is TRBV11-3 and J is TRBJ2-5; TRBD2 matches at 15 bases. The V gene end was trimmed by 4 bases and the J gene end by 4 bases; junction bases not matched to a gene: 4. This CDR3 has 16 amino acids. Germline V gene data show CDR1 as SGHNT and CDR2 as YENEEA. The CDR3, as DNA: TGTGCCAGCAGCTCGGGACTAGCGGGGGGTGGAGAGACCCAGTACTTC. Amino acid sequence: CASSSGLAGGGETQYF. Supplemented by reference TRBV11-3 and TRBJ2-5, the full variable domain reads EAGVVQSPRYKIIEKKQPVAFWCNPISGHNTLYWYLQNLGQGPELLIRYENEEAVDDSQLPKDRFSAERLKGVDSTLKIQPAELGDSAVYLCASSSGLAGGGETQYFGPGTRLLVL.

V usage is TRBV15 and J usage is TRBJ1-1; D not certain. The V end lost 8 bases, the J end lost 0 bases, and 10 bases lay between the germline ends. Germline CDR1 LNHNV, CDR2 YYDKDF (reference sequence). This CDR3 has 13 residues. CDR3 in amino acids: CATAGMMNTEAFF. DNA for the CDR3: TGTGCCACCGCTGGAATGATGAACACTGAAGCTTTCTTT.

Only one count was recorded for this clone. The J gene is TRBJ1-1, the V gene TRBV20-1, with TRBD1 as a possible D gene (5 bases). The V end was cut by 3 bases, the J end by 1 base, with 15 bases between. The CDR3 length is 15 residues. Germline CDR1 DFQATT, CDR2 SNEGSKA (reference sequence). The CDR3 DNA follows: TGCAGTGCTAGTCTTTTGGGACGGCCGAACACTGAAGCTTTCTTT. Translated, it gives CSASLLGRPNTEAFF.

The chain is built from TRBV6-5 and TRBJ2-3, with D tentatively TRBD1 (5 bases). The germline V gene encodes CDR1 MNHEY and CDR2 SVGAGI. With 8 bases removed from V and 4 bases from J, the gap between germline ends came to 13 bases. The CDR3 runs 13 residues. CDR3 residues: CASSGPGPDTQYF. The CDR3 nucleotides are TGTGCCAGCTCAGGGCCCGGGCCAGATACGCAGTATTTT.

The chain carries TRBV11-2 and TRBJ1-2; TRBD1 might be the D (5 bases). The CDR3 has 14 residues. V lost 5 bases to trimming and J lost 1 base, with 11 bases between them. Per germline, CDR1 SGHAT and CDR2 FQNNGV. The CDR3 coding sequence is TGTGCCAGCAGCCCCAGGGACGGTAACTATGGCTACACCTTC. Its translation is CASSPRDGNYGYTF.

The chain joins TRBV15 to TRBJ1-4; D unclear. The CDR3 contains 16 residues. The germline CDR1 and CDR2 sequences are LNHNV and YYDKDF (reference sequence). With 1 base removed from V and 0 bases from J, the gap between germline ends came to 9 bases. The CDR3 nucleotides read TGTGCCACCAGCAGAGTTCATGGTGCAACTAATGAAAAACTGTTTTTT. It yields the protein CATSRVHGATNEKLFF.

The chain joins TRBV28 to TRBJ1-6, with 7 bases lining up with TRBD1. In germline, CDR1 is MDHEN, CDR2 SYDVKM. The V and J ends lost 6 bases and 4 bases, in that order; junction bases with no gene match: 3. The CDR3 extends over 14 amino acids. The CDR3 loop is CASRGTAYNSPLHF. The CDR3 nucleotides are TGTGCCAGCAGGGGGACAGCTTATAATTCACCCCTCCACTTT.

This clone occurred a few times. This rearrangement joins TRBV6-6 to TRBJ2-7; TRBD2 agrees at 12 bases. CDR1 and CDR2 from the germline V gene are MNHNY and SVGAGI (reference sequence). The V and J ends lost 0 bases and 6 bases, in that order; junction bases with no gene match: 0. The CDR3 covers 14 residues. CDR3 sequence: CASSYSTSGGEQYF. For the CDR3, the DNA is TGTGCCAGCAGTTACTCGACTAGCGGGGGCGAGCAGTACTTC.